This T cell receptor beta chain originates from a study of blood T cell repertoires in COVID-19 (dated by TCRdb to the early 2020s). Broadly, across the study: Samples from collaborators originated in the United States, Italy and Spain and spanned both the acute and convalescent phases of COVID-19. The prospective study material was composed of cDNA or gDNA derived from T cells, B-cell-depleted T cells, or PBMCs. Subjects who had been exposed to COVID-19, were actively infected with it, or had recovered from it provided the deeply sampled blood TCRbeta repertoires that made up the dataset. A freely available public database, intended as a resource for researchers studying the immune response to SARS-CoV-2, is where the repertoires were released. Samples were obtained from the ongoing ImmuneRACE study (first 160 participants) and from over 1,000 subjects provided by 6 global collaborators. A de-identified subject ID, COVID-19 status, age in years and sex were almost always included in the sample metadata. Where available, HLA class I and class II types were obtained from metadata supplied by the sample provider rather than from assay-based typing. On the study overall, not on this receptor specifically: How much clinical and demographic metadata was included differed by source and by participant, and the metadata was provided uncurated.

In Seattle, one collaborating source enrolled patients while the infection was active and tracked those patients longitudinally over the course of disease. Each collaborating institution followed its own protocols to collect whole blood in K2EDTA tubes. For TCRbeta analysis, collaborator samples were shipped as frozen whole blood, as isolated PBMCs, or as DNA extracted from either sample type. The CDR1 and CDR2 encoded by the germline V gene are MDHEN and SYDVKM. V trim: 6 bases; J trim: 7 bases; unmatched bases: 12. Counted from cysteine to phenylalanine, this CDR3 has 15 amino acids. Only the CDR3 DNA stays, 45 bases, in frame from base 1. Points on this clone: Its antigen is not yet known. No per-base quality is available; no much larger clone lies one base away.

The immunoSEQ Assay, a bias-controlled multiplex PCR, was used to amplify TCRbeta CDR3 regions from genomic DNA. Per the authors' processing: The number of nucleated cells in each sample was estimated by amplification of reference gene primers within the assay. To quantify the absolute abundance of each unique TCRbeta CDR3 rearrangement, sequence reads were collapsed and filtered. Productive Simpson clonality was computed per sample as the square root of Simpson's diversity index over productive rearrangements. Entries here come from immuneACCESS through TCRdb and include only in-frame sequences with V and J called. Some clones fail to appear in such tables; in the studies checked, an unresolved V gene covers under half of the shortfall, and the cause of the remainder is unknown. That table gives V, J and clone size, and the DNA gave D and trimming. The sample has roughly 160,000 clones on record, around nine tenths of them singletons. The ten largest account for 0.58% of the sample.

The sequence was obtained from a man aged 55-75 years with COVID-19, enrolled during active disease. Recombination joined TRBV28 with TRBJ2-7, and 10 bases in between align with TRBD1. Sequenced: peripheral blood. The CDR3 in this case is CASSRTGTGAPEQYF. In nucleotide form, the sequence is TGTGCCAGCAGCCGGACCGGGACAGGGGCCCCGGAGCAGTACTTC.